A single sample is the source of the 20 T cell receptor beta chains below, sequenced in a study of cytomegalovirus exposure and HLA in healthy donors (dated by TCRdb to the late 2010s). Receptor amplification or capture employed the immunoSEQ multiplex PCR assay. The source is immuneACCESS, and TCRdb retained only in-frame sequences with V and J called. Part of the clones is not carried over; for the studies checked, unresolved V genes explain less than half of this, and the remainder is unexplained. The sample yields 150,000 to 180,000 clones; around 84% were counted once. In total, the top ten clones hold 2% to 2.5% of the sample. Sequencing input: PBMCs. The source is a human donor in good health.

This clone came up once. The V call is TRBV6-1, the J call TRBJ1-2, with D hard to call. V was cut by 11 bases and J by 0 bases, with 13 bases left in between. This CDR3 comprises 13 residues. CDR1 and CDR2 from the germline V gene are MNHNS and SASEGT. DNA for the CDR3: TGTGCCGGCTTCACGAGCGCTAACTATGGCTACACCTTC. As protein: CAGFTSANYGYTF.

The chain links TRBV9 to TRBJ2-2, with TRBD1 identical over 12 bases. CDR3 length equals 17 residues. Germline V lookup: CDR1 SGDLS, CDR2 YYNGEE. Trimming at V came to 1 base and at J to 6 bases, leaving 7 bases not matched to a gene. The CDR3 is CASSVSRDRGLSGELFF. The CDR3 DNA reads TGTGCCAGCAGCGTATCCCGGGACAGGGGGCTGTCCGGGGAGCTGTTTTTT. The full variable domain, in which reference TRBV9 and TRBJ2-2 provide the parts outside the CDR3, is DSGVTQTPKHLITATGQRVTLRCSPRSGDLSVYWYQQSLDQGLQFLIQYYNGEERAKGNILERFSAQQFPDLHSELNLSSLELGDSALYFCASSVSRDRGLSGELFFGEGSRLTVL.

This clone was seen only a few times. This rearrangement joins TRBV12-5 to TRBJ2-7, with D possibly matching TRBD2 (5 bases). V was shortened by 0 bases and J by 5 bases, with 8 bases between the two germline ends. The CDR3 is 13 residues long. From germline, CDR1 is LGHNT and CDR2 FRNRAP. The CDR3 coding sequence is TGTGCTAGTGGTTTGGTACTCGGGAACGAGCAGTACTTC. Its translation is CASGLVLGNEQYF. The entire variable domain, with the rest obtained from reference TRBV12-5 and TRBJ2-7, is as follows: DARVTQTPRHKVTEMGQEVTMRCQPILGHNTVFWYRQTMMQGLELLAYFRNRAPLDDSGMPKDRFSAEMPDATLATLKIQPSEPRDSAVYFCASGLVLGNEQYFGPGTRLTVT.

V usage is TRBV2 and J usage is TRBJ2-3, with a possible D match to TRBD1 (6 bases). The CDR3 contains 15 residues. CDR1 SNHLY and CDR2 FYNNEI come from the germline V gene. With 6 bases removed from V and 3 bases from J, the gap between germline ends came to 16 bases. This CDR3 is CASRDRPRVTDTQYF. CDR3 in DNA: TGTGCCAGCAGGGACAGACCCCGGGTGACAGATACGCAGTATTTT.

This rearrangement joins TRBV5-4 to TRBJ2-7, with a tentative D call TRBD1 (6 bases). CDR1 is SGHNT, CDR2 YYREEE, per germline (reference sequence). This CDR3 has 17 residues. Trimming shortened V by 1 base and J by 1 base, and 18 bases separated the two germline ends. The CDR3: CASSLKFVGGQSYEQYF. The CDR3 bases are TGTGCCAGCAGCTTGAAGTTCGTGGGCGGACAGTCCTACGAGCAGTACTTC.

The chain carries TRBV7-9 and TRBJ1-2; 8 bases fit TRBD1. V shed 5 bases and J 4 bases; nucleotides not matched to a gene: 9. CDR1 is SEHNR, CDR2 FQNEAQ, per germline (reference sequence). CDR3 length equals 15 residues. The DNA of the CDR3 is TGTGCCAGCAGCCACGAGGGACAGGTGGGCTATGGCTACACCTTC. Translating it yields CASSHEGQVGYGYTF.

The chain uses TRBV28 and TRBJ2-7, with 11 positions matching TRBD1. Germline values: CDR1 MDHEN, CDR2 SYDVKM. There are 15 residues in the CDR3. J lost 6 bases, V lost 3 bases, and 7 bases had no gene match. The CDR3 sequence: CASSLGGQGASEQYF. The CDR3 DNA reads as TGTGCCAGCAGTTTGGGAGGACAGGGGGCGAGCGAGCAGTACTTC.

The rearrangement joins TRBV19 to TRBJ1-1, with TRBD1 identical over 11 bases. The CDR3 runs to 15 residues. V dropped 8 bases and J dropped 0; count of bases not matched to a gene: 5. Germline CDR1 and CDR2: LNHDA and SQIVND (reference sequence). The CDR3 loop is CASLGTGGVNTEAFF. The CDR3 DNA follows: TGTGCCAGTCTCGGGACAGGGGGAGTGAACACTGAAGCTTTCTTT.

This clone was picked up one time. This chain's CDR3 is CASQTSGRSNEQFF. The CDR3 nucleotides read TGTGCCAGTCAGACTAGCGGGAGGAGCAATGAGCAGTTCTTC. This chain uses TRBV19 with TRBJ2-1; TRBD2 matches at 13 bases. The trim removed 8 bases at V and 6 bases at J, leaving 4 bases unmatched. CDR3 length: 14 residues. Germline V gene sequence: CDR1 LNHDA, CDR2 SQIVND (reference sequence).

The V gene is TRBV5-6, the J gene TRBJ2-7, with TRBD2 matching over 8 bases. The trim removed 5 bases at V and 5 bases at J, leaving 12 bases unmatched. The CDR3 spans 15 residues. Looked up from germline, CDR1 is SGHDT and CDR2 is YYEEEE. CDR3 nucleotide sequence: TGTGCCAGCAGACTCCGGGGAGCGGGAGCCCACGAGCAGTACTTC. Amino acids: CASRLRGAGAHEQYF.

V is TRBV2 and J is TRBJ2-7; TRBD2 agrees at 8 bases. V trimming: 7 bases; J trimming: 2 bases; junction bases outside the gene matches: 10. This CDR3 is built from 15 residues. The V gene's germline CDR1 is SNHLY and CDR2 FYNNEI. This CDR3 is CASTPNRGGTYEQYF. The DNA for the CDR3 is TGTGCCAGCACCCCAAACCGGGGGGGAACCTACGAGCAGTACTTC.

The J gene is TRBJ2-6, the V gene TRBV7-2; D perhaps matches TRBD1 (5 bases). The germline V gene encodes CDR1 SGHTA and CDR2 FQGNSA. Trimming pared 4 bases from V and 12 bases from J, leaving 13 bases between. This CDR3 contains 13 residues. The CDR3 protein is CASSSRQGTVLTF. The CDR3 DNA reads as TGTGCCAGCAGCTCCCGTCAGGGTACCGTCCTGACTTTC.

V is TRBV6-5 and J is TRBJ1-1, with TRBD1 matching 9 bases. The ends lost 5 bases at V and 4 bases at J; junction bases unmatched: 5. Germline CDR1 reads MNHEY; CDR2 reads SVGAGI. The CDR3 covers 14 residues. The CDR3 sequence is CASSRGQGFTEAFF. Written as DNA, the CDR3 is TGTGCCAGCAGTCGGGGACAGGGATTCACTGAAGCTTTCTTT.

This chain joins TRBV2 and TRBJ1-5, with D possibly TRBD1 on 5 matching bases. The V and J ends lost 4 bases and 3 bases respectively, with 16 bases between them. The CDR3 totals 16 residues. Germline V CDR1 and CDR2: SNHLY, FYNNEI. CDR3 residues: CASSVRGGVYNQPQHF. CDR3 in DNA: TGTGCCAGCAGTGTTCGAGGAGGGGTCTACAATCAGCCCCAGCATTTT.

J is TRBJ1-2 and V is TRBV2; D possibly corresponds to TRBD1 (5 bases). This CDR3 spans 14 amino acids. Germline V lookup: CDR1 SNHLY, CDR2 FYNNEI. Trimming left V 7 bases short and J 4 bases short, with 16 bases between. In nucleotides, the CDR3 is TGTGCCAGCACGACAGACAAGGCTGCCTATGGCTACACCTTC. Its translation is CASTTDKAAYGYTF.

This chain links TRBV27 with TRBJ2-1, with 10 nucleotides matching TRBD2. There are 21 residues in the CDR3. Germline V lookup: CDR1 MNHEY, CDR2 SMNVEV (reference sequence). Trimming removed 0 bases from V and 6 bases from J; junction bases left unmatched: 20. DNA of the CDR3: TGTGCCAGCAGTTTATCGGGGCGGCGGGCTAGCGGGAGTTCCTTGGGCAATGAGCAGTTCTTC. It specifies CASSLSGRRASGSSLGNEQFF.

In this sample, this clone turned up a few times. V usage is TRBV27 and J usage is TRBJ1-2, with unresolved D. V lost 4 bases and J lost 5, with 11 bases in between. CDR1 MNHEY and CDR2 SMNVEV come from the germline V gene (reference sequence). This CDR3 has 13 residues. The CDR3 sequence is CASSSPQSYGYTF. The DNA for the CDR3 is TGTGCCAGCAGTTCCCCCCAGTCGTATGGCTACACCTTC.

V and J are TRBV7-2 and TRBJ1-5; D call uncertain. The V and J ends lost 3 bases and 1 base respectively, with 7 bases between them. Germline V gene lookup returns CDR1 SGHTA and CDR2 FQGNSA. The CDR3 runs to 14 residues. CDR3 sequence (DNA): TGTGCCAGCAGCTTGACTCCGAGCAATCAGCCCCAGCATTTT. It specifies CASSLTPSNQPQHF. Combining the CDR3 with reference TRBV7-2 and TRBJ1-5 gives the whole variable domain GAGVSQSPSNKVTEKGKDVELRCDPISGHTALYWYRQSLGQGLEFLIYFQGNSAPDKSGLPSDRFSAERTGGSVSTLTIQRTQQEDSAVYLCASSLTPSNQPQHFGDGTRLSIL.

The sample holds a few counts of this clone. The rearrangement joins TRBV2 to TRBJ2-5; weak D call: TRBD1 (6 bases). There are 13 residues in the CDR3. Trimming stripped 5 bases from V and 5 bases from J, with 12 bases between. CDR1 and CDR2 from the germline V gene are SNHLY and FYNNEI. DNA for the CDR3: TGTGCCAGCAGTAAACAGGGTACCGAGACCCAGTACTTC. Translating gives CASSKQGTETQYF.

The chain links TRBV19 to TRBJ1-2; D is unclear. The germline V and J ends were trimmed by 1 base and 10 bases, with 13 bases remaining between them. Germline CDR1 LNHDA, CDR2 SQIVND (reference sequence). The CDR3 consists of 13 residues. DNA of the CDR3: TGTGCCAGTAGTATAGTACTTTCCTTGAACTACACCTTC. It specifies CASSIVLSLNYTF.